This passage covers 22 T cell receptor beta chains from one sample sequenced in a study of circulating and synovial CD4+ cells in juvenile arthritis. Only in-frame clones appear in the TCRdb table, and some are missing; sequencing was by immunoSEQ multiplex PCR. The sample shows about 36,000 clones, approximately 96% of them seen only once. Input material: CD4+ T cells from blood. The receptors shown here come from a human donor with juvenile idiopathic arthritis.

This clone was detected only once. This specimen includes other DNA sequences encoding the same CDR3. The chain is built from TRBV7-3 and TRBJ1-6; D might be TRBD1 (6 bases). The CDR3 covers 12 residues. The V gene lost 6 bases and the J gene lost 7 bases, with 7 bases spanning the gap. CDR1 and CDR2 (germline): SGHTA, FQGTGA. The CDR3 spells CASSTGNSPLHF. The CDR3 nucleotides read TGTGCCAGCAGTACAGGGAATTCACCCCTCCACTTT.

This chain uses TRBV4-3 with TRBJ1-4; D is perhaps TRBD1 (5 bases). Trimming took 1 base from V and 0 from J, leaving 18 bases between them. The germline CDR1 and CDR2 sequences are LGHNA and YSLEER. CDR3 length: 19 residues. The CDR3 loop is CASSQGGAAISATNEKLFF. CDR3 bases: TGCGCCAGCAGCCAAGGGGGCGCGGCGATTTCTGCAACTAATGAAAAACTGTTTTTT.

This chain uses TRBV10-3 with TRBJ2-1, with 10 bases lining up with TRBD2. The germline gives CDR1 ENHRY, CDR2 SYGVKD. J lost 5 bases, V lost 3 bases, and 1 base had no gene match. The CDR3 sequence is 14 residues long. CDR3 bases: TGTGCCATCAGTGAAACTAGCGGGGACAATGAGCAGTTCTTC. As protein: CAISETSGDNEQFF.

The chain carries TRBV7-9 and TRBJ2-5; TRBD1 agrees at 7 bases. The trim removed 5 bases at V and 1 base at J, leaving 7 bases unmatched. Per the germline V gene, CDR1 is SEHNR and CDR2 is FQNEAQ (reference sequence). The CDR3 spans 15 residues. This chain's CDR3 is CASSHGDRGQETQYF. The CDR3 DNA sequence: TGTGCCAGCAGCCACGGGGACAGAGGCCAAGAGACCCAGTACTTC.

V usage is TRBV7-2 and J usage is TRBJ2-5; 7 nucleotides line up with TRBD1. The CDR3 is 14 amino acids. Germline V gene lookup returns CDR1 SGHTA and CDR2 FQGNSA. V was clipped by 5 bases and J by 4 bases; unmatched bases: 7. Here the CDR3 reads CASSPDRAPETQYF. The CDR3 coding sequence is TGTGCCAGCAGCCCCGACAGGGCTCCAGAGACCCAGTACTTC.

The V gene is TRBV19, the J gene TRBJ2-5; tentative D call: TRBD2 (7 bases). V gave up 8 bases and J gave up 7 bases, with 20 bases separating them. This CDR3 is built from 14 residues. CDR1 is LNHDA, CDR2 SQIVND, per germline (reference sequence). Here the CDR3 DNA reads TGTGCCAGTTCGCCCGGGGGGCCTCCCGGGACCCAGTACTTC. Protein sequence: CASSPGGPPGTQYF.

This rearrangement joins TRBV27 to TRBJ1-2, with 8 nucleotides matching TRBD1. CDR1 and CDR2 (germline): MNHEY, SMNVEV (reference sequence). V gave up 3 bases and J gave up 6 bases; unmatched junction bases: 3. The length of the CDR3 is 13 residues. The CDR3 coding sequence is TGTGCCAGCAGTTTGCAGGGGGCGAATGGCTACACCTTC. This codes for CASSLQGANGYTF.

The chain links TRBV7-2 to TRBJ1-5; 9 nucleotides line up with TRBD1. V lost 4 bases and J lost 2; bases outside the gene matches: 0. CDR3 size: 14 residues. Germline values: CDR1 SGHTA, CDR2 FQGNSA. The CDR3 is CASSWTGGNQPQHF. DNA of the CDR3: TGTGCCAGCAGCTGGACAGGGGGCAATCAGCCCCAGCATTTT.

CDR3 sequence (DNA): TGCGCCAGCAGCTTGGACAGGGGGCTTAGGGAGCTGTTTTTT. This sequence encodes CASSLDRGLRELFF. The chain employs TRBV5-1 and TRBJ2-2; 9 positions agree with TRBD1. The CDR3 covers 14 residues. CDR1 is SGHRS and CDR2 is YFSETQ in the germline V gene. J lost 9 bases, V lost 0 bases, and 3 bases had no gene match.

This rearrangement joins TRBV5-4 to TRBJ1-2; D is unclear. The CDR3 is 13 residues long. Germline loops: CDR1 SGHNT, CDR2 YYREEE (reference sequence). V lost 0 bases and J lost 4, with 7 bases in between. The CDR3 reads CASSLDSLYGYTF. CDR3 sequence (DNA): TGTGCCAGCAGCTTGGACAGTCTCTATGGCTACACCTTC.

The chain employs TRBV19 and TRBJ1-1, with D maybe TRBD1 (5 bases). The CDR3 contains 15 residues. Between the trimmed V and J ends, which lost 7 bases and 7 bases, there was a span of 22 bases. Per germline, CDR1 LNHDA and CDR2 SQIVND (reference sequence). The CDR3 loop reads CASTIARGRGVEAFF. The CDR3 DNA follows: TGTGCCAGTACCATAGCCCGGGGGAGGGGTGTTGAAGCTTTCTTT.

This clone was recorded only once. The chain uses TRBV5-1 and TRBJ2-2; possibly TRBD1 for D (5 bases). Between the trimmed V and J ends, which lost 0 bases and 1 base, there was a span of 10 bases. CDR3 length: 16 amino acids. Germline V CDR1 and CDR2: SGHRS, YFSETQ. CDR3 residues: CASSLAGRGNTGELFF. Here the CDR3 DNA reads TGCGCCAGCAGCTTGGCGGGTAGGGGGAACACCGGGGAGCTGTTTTTT.

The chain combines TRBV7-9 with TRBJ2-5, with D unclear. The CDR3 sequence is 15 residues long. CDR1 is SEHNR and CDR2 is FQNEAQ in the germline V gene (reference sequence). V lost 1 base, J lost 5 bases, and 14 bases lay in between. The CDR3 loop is CASSLVARPFETQYF. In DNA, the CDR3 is TGTGCCAGCAGCTTAGTCGCTAGGCCATTTGAGACCCAGTACTTC.

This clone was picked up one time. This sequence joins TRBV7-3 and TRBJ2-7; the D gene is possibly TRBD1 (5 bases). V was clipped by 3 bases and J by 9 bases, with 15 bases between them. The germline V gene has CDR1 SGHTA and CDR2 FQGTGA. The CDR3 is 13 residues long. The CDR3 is CASSFGRETWQYF. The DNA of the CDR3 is TGTGCCAGCAGCTTTGGCAGGGAAACTTGGCAGTACTTC.

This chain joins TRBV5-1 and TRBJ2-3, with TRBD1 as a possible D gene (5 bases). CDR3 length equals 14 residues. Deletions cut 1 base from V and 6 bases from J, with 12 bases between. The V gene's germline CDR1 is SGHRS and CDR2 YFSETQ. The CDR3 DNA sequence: TGCGCCAGCAGCTTGCGCGACAAGGGGGATACGCAGTATTTT. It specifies CASSLRDKGDTQYF.

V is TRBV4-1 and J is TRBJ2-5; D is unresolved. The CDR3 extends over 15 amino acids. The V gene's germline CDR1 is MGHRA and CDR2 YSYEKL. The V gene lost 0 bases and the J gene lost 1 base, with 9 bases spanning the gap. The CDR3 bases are TGCGCCAGCAGCCAAGATGGTGTCAGCCAAGAGACCCAGTACTTC. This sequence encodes CASSQDGVSQETQYF.

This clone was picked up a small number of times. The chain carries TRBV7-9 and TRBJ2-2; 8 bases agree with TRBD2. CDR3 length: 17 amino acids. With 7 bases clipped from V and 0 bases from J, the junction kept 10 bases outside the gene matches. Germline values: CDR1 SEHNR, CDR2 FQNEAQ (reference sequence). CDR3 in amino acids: CASINRRTSSNTGELFF. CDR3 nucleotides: TGTGCCAGCATCAACCGAAGGACTAGCTCGAACACCGGGGAGCTGTTTTTT.

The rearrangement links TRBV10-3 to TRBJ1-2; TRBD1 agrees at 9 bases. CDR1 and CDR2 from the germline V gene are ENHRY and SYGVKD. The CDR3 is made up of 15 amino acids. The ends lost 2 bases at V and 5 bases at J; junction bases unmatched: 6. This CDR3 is CAISEGTGLRYGYTF. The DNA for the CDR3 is TGTGCCATCAGTGAGGGGACAGGGCTTAGATATGGCTACACCTTC.

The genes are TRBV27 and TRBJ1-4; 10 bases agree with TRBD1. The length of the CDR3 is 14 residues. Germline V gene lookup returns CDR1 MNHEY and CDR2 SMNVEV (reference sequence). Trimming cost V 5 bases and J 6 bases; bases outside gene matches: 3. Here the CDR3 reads CASSTGTGDEKLFF. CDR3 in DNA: TGTGCCAGCAGTACCGGGACAGGGGATGAAAAACTGTTTTTT.

CDR3: CSVGEGRNTEAFF. The CDR3 DNA follows: TGCAGCGTCGGGGAGGGCAGGAACACTGAAGCTTTCTTT. The chain joins TRBV29-1 to TRBJ1-1; no clear D gene. V was clipped by 6 bases and J by 1 base, with 12 bases between them. The CDR3 loop spans 13 amino acids. In germline, CDR1 is SQVTM, CDR2 ANQGSEA. Full variable domain (rest looked up from reference TRBV29-1 and TRBJ1-1): SAVISQKPSRDICQRGTSLTIQCQVDSQVTMMFWYRQQPGQSLTLIATANQGSEATYESGFVIDKFPISRPNLTFSTLTVSNMSPEDSSIYLCSVGEGRNTEAFFGQGTRLTVV.

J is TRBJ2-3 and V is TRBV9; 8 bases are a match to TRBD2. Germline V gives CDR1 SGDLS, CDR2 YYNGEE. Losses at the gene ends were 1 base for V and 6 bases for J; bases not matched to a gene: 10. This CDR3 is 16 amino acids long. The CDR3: CASSVQSGGGLDTQYF. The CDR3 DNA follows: TGTGCCAGCAGCGTACAATCGGGGGGGGGCTTGGATACGCAGTATTTT.

The chain's CDR3 is CASSVSGGAYNEQFF. In nucleotides, the CDR3 is TGTGCCAGCAGCGTCAGCGGGGGGGCCTACAATGAGCAGTTCTTC. The V gene is TRBV7-2, the J gene TRBJ2-1; TRBD2 aligns across 10 bases. CDR3 length equals 15 residues. J was trimmed by 2 bases and V by 5 bases; bases with no gene match: 3. Germline V CDR1 and CDR2: SGHTA, FQGNSA.